The clone carrying this T cell receptor beta chain was counted a single time. Looked up from germline, CDR1 is MNHEY and CDR2 is SMNVEV (reference sequence). CDR3 size: 13 residues. V lost 0 bases to trimming and J lost 5 bases, with 7 bases between them. These data come from a study of blood T cell repertoires in COVID-19. About the research overall: Sources were T cells, B-cell-depleted T cells, or PBMCs; the material itself was cDNA or gDNA.

Clones were sequenced by immunoSEQ multiplex PCR, and TCRdb holds only the in-frame ones, with some missing. The sample lists roughly 190,000 clones, about 91% occurring once. The TCR originated in a woman in her late teens or twenties who had recovered from COVID-19. V usage is TRBV27 and J usage is TRBJ1-1; D remains unclear. The sample taken for sequencing was PBMCs or T cells enriched from blood (not recorded which). CDR3 residues: CASSLSRRTEAFF. DNA for the CDR3: TGTGCCAGCAGTTTATCTCGCAGGACTGAAGCTTTCTTT.